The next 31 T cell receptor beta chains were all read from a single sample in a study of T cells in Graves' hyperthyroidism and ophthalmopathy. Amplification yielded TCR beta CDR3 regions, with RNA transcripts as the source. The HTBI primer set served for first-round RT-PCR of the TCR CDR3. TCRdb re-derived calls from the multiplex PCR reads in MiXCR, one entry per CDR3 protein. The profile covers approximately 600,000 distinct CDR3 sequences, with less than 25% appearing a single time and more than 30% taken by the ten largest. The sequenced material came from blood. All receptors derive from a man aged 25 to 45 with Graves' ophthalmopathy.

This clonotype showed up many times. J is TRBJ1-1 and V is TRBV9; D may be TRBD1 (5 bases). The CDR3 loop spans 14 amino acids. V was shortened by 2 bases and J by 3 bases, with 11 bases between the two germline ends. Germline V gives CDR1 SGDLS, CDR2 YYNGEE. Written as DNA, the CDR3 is TGTGCCAGCAGCGTTGGGGGGTGGGACACTGAAGCTTTCTTT. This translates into CASSVGGWDTEAFF.

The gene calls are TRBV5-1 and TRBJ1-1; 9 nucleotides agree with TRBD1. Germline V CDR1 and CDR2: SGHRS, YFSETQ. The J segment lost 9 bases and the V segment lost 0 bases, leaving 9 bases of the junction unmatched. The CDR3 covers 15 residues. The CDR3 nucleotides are TGCGCCAGCAGCTTGGTTGGGGGGGACAGGGAAAAAGCTTTCTTT. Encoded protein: CASSLVGGDREKAFF. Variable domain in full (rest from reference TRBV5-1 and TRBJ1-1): KAGVTQTPRYLIKTRGQQVTLSCSPISGHRSVSWYQQTPGQGLQFLFEYFSETQRNKGNFPGRFSGRQFSNSRSEMNVSTLELGDSALYLCASSLVGGDREKAFFGQGTRLTVV.

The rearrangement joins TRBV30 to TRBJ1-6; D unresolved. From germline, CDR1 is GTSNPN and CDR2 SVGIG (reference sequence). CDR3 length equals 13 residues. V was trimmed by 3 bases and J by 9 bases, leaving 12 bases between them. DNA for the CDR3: TGTGCCTGGAGCCGTCCCGAGGGTTCACCCCTCCACTTT. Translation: CAWSRPEGSPLHF.

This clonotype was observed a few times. The CDR3 here is CSARDLDRGNYGYTF. The CDR3 DNA reads as TGCAGTGCTAGAGATCTAGATAGGGGCAACTATGGCTACACCTTC. This rearrangement joins TRBV20-1 to TRBJ1-2; D is possibly TRBD1 (5 bases). The V and J ends lost 0 bases and 2 bases respectively, with 13 bases between them. CDR3 length equals 15 residues. Looked up from germline, CDR1 is DFQATT and CDR2 is SNEGSKA (reference sequence).

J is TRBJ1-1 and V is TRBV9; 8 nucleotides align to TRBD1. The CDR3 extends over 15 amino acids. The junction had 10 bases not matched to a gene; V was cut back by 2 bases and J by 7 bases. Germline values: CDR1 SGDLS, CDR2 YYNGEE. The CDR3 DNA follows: TGTGCCAGCAGCGTTTCCGCCGGGACAGGAGGTGAAGCTTTCTTT. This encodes CASSVSAGTGGEAFF.

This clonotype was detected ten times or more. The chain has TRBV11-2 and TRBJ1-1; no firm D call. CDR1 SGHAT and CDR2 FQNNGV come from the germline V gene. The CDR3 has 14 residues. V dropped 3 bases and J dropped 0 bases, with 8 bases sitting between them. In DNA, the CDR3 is TGTGCCAGCAGCTTTTCCCAGTTGAACACTGAAGCTTTCTTT. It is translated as CASSFSQLNTEAFF.

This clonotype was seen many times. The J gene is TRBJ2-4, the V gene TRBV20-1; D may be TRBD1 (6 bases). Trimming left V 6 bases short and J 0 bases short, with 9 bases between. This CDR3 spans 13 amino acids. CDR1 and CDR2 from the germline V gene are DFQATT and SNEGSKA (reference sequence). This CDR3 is CSASGEAKNIQYF. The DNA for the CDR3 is TGCAGTGCCTCAGGGGAAGCCAAAAACATTCAGTACTTC.

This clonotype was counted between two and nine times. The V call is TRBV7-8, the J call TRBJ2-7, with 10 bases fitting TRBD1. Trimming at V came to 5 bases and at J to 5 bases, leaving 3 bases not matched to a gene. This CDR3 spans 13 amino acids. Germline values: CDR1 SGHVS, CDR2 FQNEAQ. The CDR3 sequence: CASSRDRGHEQYF. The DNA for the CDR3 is TGTGCCAGCAGCAGAGACAGGGGGCACGAGCAGTACTTC.

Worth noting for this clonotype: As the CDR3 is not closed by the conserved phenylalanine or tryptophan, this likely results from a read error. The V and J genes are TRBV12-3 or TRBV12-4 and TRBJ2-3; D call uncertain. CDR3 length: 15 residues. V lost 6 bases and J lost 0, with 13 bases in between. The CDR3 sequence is CASSHGRISTDTQYI. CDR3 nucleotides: TGTGCCAGCAGCCACGGCAGGATTAGCACAGATACGCAGTATATT.

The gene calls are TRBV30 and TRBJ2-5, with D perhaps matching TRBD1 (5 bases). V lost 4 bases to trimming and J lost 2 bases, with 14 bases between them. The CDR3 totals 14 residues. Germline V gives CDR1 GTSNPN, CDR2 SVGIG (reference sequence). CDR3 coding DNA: TGTGCCTGGACGAAAATGGACACTCAAGAGACCCAGTACTTC. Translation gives CAWTKMDTQETQYF.

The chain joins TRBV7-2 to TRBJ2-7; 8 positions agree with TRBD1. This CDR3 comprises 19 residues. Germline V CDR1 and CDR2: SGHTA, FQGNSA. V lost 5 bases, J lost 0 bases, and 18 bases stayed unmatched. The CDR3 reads CASSAYRGVILPSSYEQYF. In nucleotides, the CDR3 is TGTGCCAGCAGCGCGTACAGGGGGGTGATTTTACCTAGCTCCTACGAGCAGTACTTC.

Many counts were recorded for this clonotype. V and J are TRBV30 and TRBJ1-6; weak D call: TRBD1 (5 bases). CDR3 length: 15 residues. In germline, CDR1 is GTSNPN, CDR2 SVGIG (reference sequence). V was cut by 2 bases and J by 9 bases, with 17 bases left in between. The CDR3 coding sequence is TGTGCCTGGAGTCTTACAGGACCTTGGGGTTCACCCCTCCACTTT. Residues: CAWSLTGPWGSPLHF. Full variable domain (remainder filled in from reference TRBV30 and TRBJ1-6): SQTIHQWPATLVQPVGSPLSLECTVEGTSNPNLYWYRQAAGRGLQLLFYSVGIGQISSEVPQNLSASRPQDRQFILSSKKLLLSDSGFYLCAWSLTGPWGSPLHFGNGTRLTVT.

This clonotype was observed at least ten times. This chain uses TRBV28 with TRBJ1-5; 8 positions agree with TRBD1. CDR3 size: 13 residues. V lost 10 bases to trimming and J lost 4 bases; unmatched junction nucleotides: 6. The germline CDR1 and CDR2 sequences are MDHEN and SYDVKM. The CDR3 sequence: CATRQGINQPQHF. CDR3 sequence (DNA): TGTGCCACCAGACAGGGGATAAATCAGCCCCAGCATTTT.

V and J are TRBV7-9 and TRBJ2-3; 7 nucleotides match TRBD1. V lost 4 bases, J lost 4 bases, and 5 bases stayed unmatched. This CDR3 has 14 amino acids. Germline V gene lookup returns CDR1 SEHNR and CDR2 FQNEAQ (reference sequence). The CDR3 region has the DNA TGTGCCAGCAGCTCCGGGACAGCCCCAGATACGCAGTATTTT. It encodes CASSSGTAPDTQYF.

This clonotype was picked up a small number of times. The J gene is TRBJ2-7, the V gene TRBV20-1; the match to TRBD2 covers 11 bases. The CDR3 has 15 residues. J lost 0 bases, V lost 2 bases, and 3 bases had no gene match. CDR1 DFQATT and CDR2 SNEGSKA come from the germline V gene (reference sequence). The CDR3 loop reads CSARWTSGPSYEQYF. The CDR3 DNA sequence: TGCAGTGCTAGATGGACTAGCGGGCCCTCCTACGAGCAGTACTTC.

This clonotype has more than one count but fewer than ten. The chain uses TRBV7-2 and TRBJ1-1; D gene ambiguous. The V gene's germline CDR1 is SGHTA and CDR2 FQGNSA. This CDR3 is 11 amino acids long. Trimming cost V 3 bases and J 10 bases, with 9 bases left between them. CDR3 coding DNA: TGTGCCAGCAGCTTTGGCGGAGGAGCTTTCTTT. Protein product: CASSFGGGAFF.

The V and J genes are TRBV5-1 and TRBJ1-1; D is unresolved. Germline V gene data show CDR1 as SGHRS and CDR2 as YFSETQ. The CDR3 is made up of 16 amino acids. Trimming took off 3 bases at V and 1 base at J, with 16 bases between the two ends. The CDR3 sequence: CASSSPGGRRNTEAFF. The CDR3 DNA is TGCGCCAGCAGCTCGCCTGGAGGAAGGAGGAACACTGAAGCTTTCTTT.

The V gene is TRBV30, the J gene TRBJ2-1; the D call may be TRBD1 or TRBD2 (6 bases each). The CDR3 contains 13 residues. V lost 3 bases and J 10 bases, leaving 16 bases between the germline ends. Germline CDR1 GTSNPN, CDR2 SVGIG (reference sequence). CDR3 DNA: TGTGCCTGGAGACTAATGGGGGGCGGCGAGCAGTTCTTC. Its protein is CAWRLMGGGEQFF. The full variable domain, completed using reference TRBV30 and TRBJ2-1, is SQTIHQWPATLVQPVGSPLSLECTVEGTSNPNLYWYRQAAGRGLQLLFYSVGIGQISSEVPQNLSASRPQDRQFILSSKKLLLSDSGFYLCAWRLMGGGEQFFGPGTRLTVL.

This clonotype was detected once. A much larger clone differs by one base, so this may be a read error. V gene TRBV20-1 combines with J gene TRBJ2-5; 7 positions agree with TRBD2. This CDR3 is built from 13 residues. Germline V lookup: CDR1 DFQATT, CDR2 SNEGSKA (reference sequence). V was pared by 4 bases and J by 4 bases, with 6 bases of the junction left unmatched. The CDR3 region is CSATQTSSETQYF. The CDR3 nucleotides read TGCAGTGCTACGCAGACTAGCTCAGAGACCCAGTACTTC.

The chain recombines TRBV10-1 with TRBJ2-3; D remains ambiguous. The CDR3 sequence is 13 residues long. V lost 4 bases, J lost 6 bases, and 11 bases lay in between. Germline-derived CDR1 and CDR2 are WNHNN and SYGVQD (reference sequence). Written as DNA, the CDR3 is TGCGCCAGCAGTGGTGACATAGCTGATACGCAGTATTTT. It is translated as CASSGDIADTQYF.

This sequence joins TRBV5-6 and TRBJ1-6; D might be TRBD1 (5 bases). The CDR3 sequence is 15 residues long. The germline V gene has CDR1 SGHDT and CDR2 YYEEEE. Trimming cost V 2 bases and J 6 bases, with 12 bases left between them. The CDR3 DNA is TGTGCCAGCAGCTTTGGGGGTAGTAGTAATTCACCCCTCCACTTT. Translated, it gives CASSFGGSSNSPLHF. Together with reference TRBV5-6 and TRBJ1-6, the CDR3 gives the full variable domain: DAGVTQSPTHLIKTRGQQVTLRCSPKSGHDTVSWYQQALGQGPQFIFQYYEEEERQRGNFPDRFSGHQFPNYSSELNVNALLLGDSALYLCASSFGGSSNSPLHFGNGTRLTVT.

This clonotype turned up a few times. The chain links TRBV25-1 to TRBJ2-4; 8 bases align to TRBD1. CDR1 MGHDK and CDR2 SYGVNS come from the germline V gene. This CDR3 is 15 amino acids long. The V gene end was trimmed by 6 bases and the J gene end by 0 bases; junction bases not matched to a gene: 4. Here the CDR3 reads CASRPGGEAKNIQYF. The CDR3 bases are TGTGCCAGCAGGCCAGGGGGCGAAGCCAAAAACATTCAGTACTTC.

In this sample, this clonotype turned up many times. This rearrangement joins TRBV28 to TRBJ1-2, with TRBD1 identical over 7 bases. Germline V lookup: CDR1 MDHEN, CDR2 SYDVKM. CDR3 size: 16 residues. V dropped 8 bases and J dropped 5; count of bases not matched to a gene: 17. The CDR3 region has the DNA TGTGCCAGCTCCCATACGGGGGGCAGGGGGGTTTATGGCTACACCTTC. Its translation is CASSHTGGRGVYGYTF.

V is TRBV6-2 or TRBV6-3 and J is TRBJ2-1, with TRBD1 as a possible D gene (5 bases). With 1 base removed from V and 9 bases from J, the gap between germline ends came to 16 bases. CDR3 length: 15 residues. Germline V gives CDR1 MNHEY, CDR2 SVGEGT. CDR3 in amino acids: CASSYLAGIRGEQFF. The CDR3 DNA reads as TGTGCCAGCAGTTACTTAGCAGGAATTAGGGGTGAGCAGTTCTTC.

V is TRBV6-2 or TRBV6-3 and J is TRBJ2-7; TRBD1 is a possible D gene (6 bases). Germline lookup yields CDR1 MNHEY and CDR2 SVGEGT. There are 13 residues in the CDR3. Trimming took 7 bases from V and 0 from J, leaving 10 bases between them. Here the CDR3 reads CASKQGFSYEQYF. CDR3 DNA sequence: TGTGCCAGCAAACAGGGTTTCTCCTACGAGCAGTACTTC.

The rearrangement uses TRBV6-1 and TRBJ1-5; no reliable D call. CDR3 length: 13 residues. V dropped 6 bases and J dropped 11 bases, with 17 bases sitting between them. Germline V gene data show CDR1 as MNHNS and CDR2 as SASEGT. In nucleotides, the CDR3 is TGTGCCAGCAGCTCCATTCGATCGGGGTCCCAGCATTTT. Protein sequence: CASSSIRSGSQHF.

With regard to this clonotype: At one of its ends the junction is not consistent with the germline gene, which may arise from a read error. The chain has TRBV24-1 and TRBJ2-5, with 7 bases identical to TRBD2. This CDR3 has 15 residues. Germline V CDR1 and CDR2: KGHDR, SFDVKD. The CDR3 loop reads CATSDFKGGGETQYF. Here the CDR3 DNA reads TGTGCCACTAGTGATTTTAAGGGCGGGGGAGAGACCCAGTACTTC.

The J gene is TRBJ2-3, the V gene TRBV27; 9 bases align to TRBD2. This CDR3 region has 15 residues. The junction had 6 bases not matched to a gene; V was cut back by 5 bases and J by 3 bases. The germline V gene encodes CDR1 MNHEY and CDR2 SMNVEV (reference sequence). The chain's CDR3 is CASSMAGLATDTQYF. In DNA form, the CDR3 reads TGTGCCAGCAGTATGGCTGGACTAGCGACAGATACGCAGTATTTT.

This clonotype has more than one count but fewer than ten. The CDR3 DNA reads TGTGCCAGCAGTCCCTGGACAGACACCGGGGAGCTGTTTTTT. It translates to CASSPWTDTGELFF. The rearrangement uses TRBV12-3 or TRBV12-4 and TRBJ2-2; a weak D match, TRBD1 (6 bases). V lost 5 bases and J 3 bases, leaving 10 bases between the germline ends. There are 14 residues in the CDR3.

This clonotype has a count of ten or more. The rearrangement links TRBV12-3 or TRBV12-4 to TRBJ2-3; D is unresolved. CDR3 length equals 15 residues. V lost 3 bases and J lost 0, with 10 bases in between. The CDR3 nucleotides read TGTGCCAGCAGTTTGATGAGTGTCAGCACAGATACGCAGTATTTT. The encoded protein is CASSLMSVSTDTQYF.

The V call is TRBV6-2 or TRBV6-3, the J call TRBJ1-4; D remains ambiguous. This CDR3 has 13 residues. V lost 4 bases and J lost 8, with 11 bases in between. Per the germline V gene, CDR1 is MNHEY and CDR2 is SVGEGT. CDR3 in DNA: TGTGCCAGCAGTTCCGGAGGAGGCGAAAAACTGTTTTTT. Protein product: CASSSGGGEKLFF.